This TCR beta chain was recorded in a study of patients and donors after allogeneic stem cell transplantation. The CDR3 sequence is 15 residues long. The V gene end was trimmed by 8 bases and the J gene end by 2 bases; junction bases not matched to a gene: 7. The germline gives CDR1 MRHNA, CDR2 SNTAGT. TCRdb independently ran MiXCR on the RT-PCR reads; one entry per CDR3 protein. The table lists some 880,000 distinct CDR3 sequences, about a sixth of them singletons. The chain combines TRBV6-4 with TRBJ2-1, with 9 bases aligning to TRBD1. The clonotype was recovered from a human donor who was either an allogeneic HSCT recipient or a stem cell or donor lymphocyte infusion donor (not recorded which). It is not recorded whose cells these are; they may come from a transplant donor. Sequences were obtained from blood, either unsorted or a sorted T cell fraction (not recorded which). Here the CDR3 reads CASATGTGPYNEQFF. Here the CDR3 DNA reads TGTGCCAGCGCCACCGGGACAGGGCCCTACAATGAGCAGTTCTTC.